These T cell receptor beta chains were read from a single sample in a study of patients and donors after allogeneic stem cell transplantation. TCRdb independently ran MiXCR on the RT-PCR reads; one entry per CDR3 protein. The repertoire consists of 190,000 or so distinct CDR3 sequences, with roughly 38% occurring once and the leading ten covering 11%. The specimen sequenced was blood, either unsorted or a sorted T cell fraction (not recorded which). The receptors come from a human donor who was either an allogeneic HSCT recipient or a stem cell or donor lymphocyte infusion donor (not recorded which). It is not recorded whose cells these are; they may come from a transplant donor. Each CDR3 is given with its conserved first and last residue. D genes are given only for firm matches. A row's size may be missing; if present it is once, few, many or a size class.

clone size,V gene,D gene,J gene,CDR3 protein,CDR3 DNA
few,TRBV4-3,TRBD1,TRBJ1-5,CASSPITGGWNQPQHF,TGCGCCAGCAGCCCTATTACAGGGGGCTGGAATCAGCCCCAGCATTTT
.,TRBV5-6,.,TRBJ1-4,CASSLRTVNEKLFF,TGTGCCAGCAGCTTGAGGACGGTAAATGAAAAACTGTTTTTT
.,TRBV2,.,TRBJ1-6,CASRGRGSPLHF,TGTGCCAGCAGGGGGAGAGGATCACCCCTCCACTTT
few,TRBV6-2/TRBV6-3,TRBD2,TRBJ2-7,CASSLRTSGDYEQYF,TGTGCCAGCAGCCTTAGGACTAGCGGGGACTACGAGCAGTACTTC
once,TRBV7-2,TRBD2,TRBJ2-2,CASSISAGRTGELFF,TGTGCCAGCAGCATCTCAGCGGGGCGCACCGGGGAGCTGTTTTTT
.,TRBV3-1,.,TRBJ2-1,CASSQENSGNEQFF,TGTGCCAGCAGCCAAGAAAATAGCGGCAATGAGCAGTTCTTC
.,TRBV28,.,TRBJ2-2,CASSLRDPYQDGELFF,TGTGCCAGCAGTCTCCGGGACCCCTATCAGGACGGGGAGCTGTTTTTT
few,TRBV7-8,.,TRBJ1-6,CASSFRNRELNSPLHF,TGTGCCAGCAGCTTTCGTAACAGGGAGTTGAATTCACCCCTCCACTTT
.,TRBV5-1,.,TRBJ1-2,CASSTDPSANYGYTF,TGCGCCAGCAGCACGGACCCATCCGCGAACTATGGCTACACCTTC
few,TRBV5-1,.,TRBJ1-2,CASSRRGRANYGYTF,TGCGCCAGCAGCCGCCGCGGCCGAGCTAACTATGGCTACACCTTC
.,TRBV7-9,.,TRBJ1-1,CASSPGSRNTEAFF,TGTGCCAGCAGCCCCGGGTCCCGGAACACTGAAGCTTTCTTT
.,TRBV5-5,.,TRBJ1-2,CASSSFSAGGYTF,TGTGCCAGCAGCTCCTTTTCAGCAGGTGGCTACACCTTC
.,TRBV7-9,TRBD1,TRBJ1-2,CASSSQGGSNYGYTF,TGTGCCAGCAGCTCCCAGGGGGGGTCCAACTATGGCTACACCTTC
.,TRBV6-5,TRBD1,TRBJ2-2,CASSRRDSRGLELFF,TGTGCCAGCAGCCGCCGGGACAGCCGTGGATTGGAGCTGTTTTTT
few,TRBV12-3/TRBV12-4,.,TRBJ1-1,CASSVGLNPEAFF,TGTGCCAGCAGTGTCGGCCTGAACCCTGAAGCTTTCTTT
.,TRBV12-5,TRBD1,TRBJ1-5,CASARGTGDQPQHF,TGTGCTAGTGCCCGGGGGACAGGGGATCAGCCCCAGCATTTT
.,TRBV4-1,.,TRBJ2-1,CASSQGGYNYNEQFF,TGCGCCAGCAGCCAAGGAGGGTACAACTACAATGAGCAGTTCTTC
.,TRBV5-1,TRBD1,TRBJ2-3,CASSTSTGGTDTQYF,TGCGCCAGCAGCACCTCGACAGGGGGCACAGATACGCAGTATTTT
few,TRBV20-1,.,TRBJ2-7,CSARVPPEQYF,TGCAGTGCTAGAGTCCCTCCCGAGCAGTACTTC
few,TRBV20-1,.,TRBJ1-5,CSASAGGRPQHF,TGCAGTGCTAGTGCTGGGGGCAGGCCCCAGCATTTT
.,TRBV12-3/TRBV12-4,.,TRBJ2-3,CASSHREITDTQYF,TGTGCCAGTTCCCACAGGGAAATCACAGATACGCAGTATTTT
few,TRBV12-3/TRBV12-4,.,TRBJ1-1,CASRRRQSGTEAFF,TGTGCCAGCAGACGTAGACAGTCGGGCACTGAAGCTTTCTTT
.,TRBV6-2/TRBV6-3,TRBD2,TRBJ2-5,CASSYSRMSGGGTQYF,TGTGCCAGCAGTTACTCGCGGATGAGCGGGGGAGGGACCCAGTACTTC
.,TRBV29-1,TRBD1,TRBJ2-7,CSVEDPQGAKYEQYF,TGCAGCGTTGAAGATCCGCAGGGGGCCAAGTACGAGCAGTACTTC
.,TRBV12-3/TRBV12-4,.,TRBJ2-1,CASSPRYQGSFTYNEQFF,TGTGCCAGCAGTCCTCGGTACCAGGGGTCCTTCACCTACAATGAGCAGTTCTTC
.,TRBV6-5,.,TRBJ2-7,CASRPTATPYEQYF,TGTGCCAGCCGCCCGACAGCCACCCCCTACGAGCAGTACTTC
few,TRBV20-1,.,TRBJ1-1,CSAPGGMNTEAFF,TGCAGTGCTCCGGGGGGCATGAACACTGAAGCTTTCTTT
few,TRBV9,.,TRBJ1-6,CASTKGHNNSPLHF,TGTGCCAGCACCAAGGGCCACAATAATTCACCCCTCCACTTT
few,TRBV12-3/TRBV12-4,.,TRBJ1-1,CASSLQEGTEAFF,TGTGCCAGCAGTTTACAGGAGGGCACTGAAGCTTTCTTT
.,TRBV20-1,.,TRBJ1-3,CSARARASSGNTIYF,TGCAGTGCTAGGGCCAGGGCCTCCTCTGGAAACACCATATATTTT
.,TRBV7-2,.,TRBJ2-1,CASSLKYNEQFF,TGTGCCAGCAGCTTGAAGTACAATGAGCAGTTCTTC
.,TRBV7-9,.,TRBJ2-3,CASSLVNGILLTDTQYF,TGTGCCAGCAGCTTAGTGAATGGGATATTACTCACAGATACGCAGTATTTT
.,TRBV12-3/TRBV12-4,.,TRBJ1-2,CASSFRPQYGYTF,TGTGCCAGCAGTTTCCGACCGCAATATGGCTACACCTTC